The 28 T cell receptor beta chains in this list originate from one sample, sequenced in a study of early T cells in non-severe SARS-CoV-2 infection. TCRdb analysed the 5' RACE reads with MiXCR anew, one entry per CDR3 protein. The data contain 25,000 to 30,000 distinct CDR3 sequences, roughly 4.5% of them singletons. The sequenced material came from whole blood. These receptors came from an adult who was a healthcare worker with PCR-confirmed SARS-CoV-2 infection or an uninfected control (not recorded which).

This clonotype was seen at least ten times. The CDR3: CASSLGSGNQPQHF. The CDR3 region has the DNA TGTGCCAGCAGTTTAGGGAGTGGCAATCAGCCCCAGCATTTT. The chain uses TRBV12-3 or TRBV12-4 and TRBJ1-5; no clear D. Deletions cut 1 base from V and 2 bases from J, with 6 bases between. The CDR3 consists of 14 residues.

This clonotype was recorded at least ten times. The rearrangement uses TRBV7-9 and TRBJ2-5, with a weak D call TRBD2 (6 bases). Germline loops: CDR1 SEHNR, CDR2 FQNEAQ (reference sequence). Deletions cut 6 bases from V and 5 bases from J, with 13 bases between. The CDR3 is 13 amino acids. The CDR3 DNA is TGTGCCAGCAGGCCCGGGACTTCGGAGACCCAGTACTTC. As protein: CASRPGTSETQYF.

There are a few counts of this clonotype. CDR3 region: CASRDNQPQHF. Here the CDR3 DNA reads TGTGCCAGCAGGGACAATCAGCCCCAGCATTTT. The chain recombines TRBV6-1 with TRBJ1-5; no firm D call. This CDR3 is 11 amino acids long. Between the trimmed V and J ends, which lost 6 bases and 3 bases, there was a span of 3 bases. Germline V gene sequence: CDR1 MNHNS, CDR2 SASEGT.

This clonotype appeared many times. The CDR3 DNA sequence: TGTGCCAGCAGCCAAGCCGACAGGGCAGATGAGCAGTTCTTC. This sequence encodes CASSQADRADEQFF. The rearrangement uses TRBV3-1 and TRBJ2-1; the match to TRBD1 covers 7 bases. CDR3 size: 14 residues. In germline, CDR1 is LGHDT, CDR2 YNNKEL (reference sequence). V lost 1 base to trimming and J lost 8 bases; unmatched junction nucleotides: 5.

This clonotype appeared many times. V and J are TRBV5-1 and TRBJ1-2; TRBD1 might be the D (5 bases). CDR1 is SGHRS, CDR2 YFSETQ, per germline. Trimming removed 4 bases at V and 3 bases at J, with 13 bases between. The CDR3 loop spans 14 amino acids. CDR3 nucleotides: TGCGCCAGCAGCGAAGGGACGGGAGACTATGGCTACACCTTC. Translation gives CASSEGTGDYGYTF.

This clonotype appeared many times. The CDR3 DNA is TGCAGTGCTAGTTTTCAACAGGGGAGGCAGACCCAGTACTTC. It codes for CSASFQQGRQTQYF. The chain links TRBV20-1 to TRBJ2-5, with a weak D call TRBD1 (7 bases). This CDR3 spans 14 amino acids. The ends were cut back, 3 bases at V and 6 bases at J, with 17 bases in the middle. Germline CDR1 is DFQATT and CDR2 is SNEGSKA (reference sequence).

V and J are TRBV5-4 and TRBJ1-1; perhaps TRBD1 as D (5 bases). CDR3 length equals 14 residues. The V gene lost 1 base and the J gene lost 1 base, with 8 bases spanning the gap. Germline V lookup: CDR1 SGHNT, CDR2 YYREEE (reference sequence). The chain's CDR3 is CASSLTRENTEAFF. CDR3 DNA sequence: TGTGCCAGCAGCTTGACCAGGGAGAACACTGAAGCTTTCTTT.

This clonotype was counted many times. The chain carries TRBV20-1 and TRBJ2-7; D might be TRBD1 or TRBD2, each matching 7 bases. Deletions cut 2 bases from V and 4 bases from J, with 24 bases between. Germline V gene data show CDR1 as DFQATT and CDR2 as SNEGSKA (reference sequence). The CDR3 totals 17 residues. This chain's CDR3 is CSARQTRGGRYQYEQYF. CDR3 nucleotides: TGCAGTGCTAGACAAACCAGGGGGGGGCGATACCAGTACGAGCAGTACTTC.

In this sample, this clonotype turned up many times. The V call is TRBV11-2, the J call TRBJ2-1; D remains ambiguous. Germline loops: CDR1 SGHAT, CDR2 FQNNGV. The CDR3 has 15 amino acids. Between the trimmed V and J ends, which lost 5 bases and 8 bases, there was a span of 19 bases. CDR3 DNA: TGTGCCAGCAGCCTTGTCGGCAGTTCTTGGGATGAGCAGTTCTTC. Its translation is CASSLVGSSWDEQFF.

This clonotype was seen ten or more times. V and J are TRBV12-3 or TRBV12-4 and TRBJ1-6; D ambiguous. The CDR3 covers 14 residues. Trimming left V 5 bases short and J 2 bases short, with 7 bases between. The CDR3 nucleotides are TGTGCCAGCAGTCAGTCGGCCTATAATTCACCCCTCCACTTT. Amino acid sequence: CASSQSAYNSPLHF.

This clonotype was seen many times. This chain links TRBV28 with TRBJ1-6; possibly TRBD1 for D (6 bases). The CDR3 is 12 residues long. The germline V gene has CDR1 MDHEN and CDR2 SYDVKM. V shed 5 bases and J shed 9 bases, with 8 bases lying between them. This chain's CDR3 is CASSKGVSPLHF. The DNA for the CDR3 is TGTGCCAGCAGTAAGGGGGTTTCACCCCTCCACTTT.

This clonotype was counted only a few times. The genes are TRBV25-1 and TRBJ2-3, with D perhaps given as TRBD1 or TRBD2 (7 bases each). Germline CDR1 is MGHDK and CDR2 is SYGVNS. Trimming left V 3 bases short and J 4 bases short, with 17 bases between. The CDR3 loop spans 16 amino acids. The CDR3: CASSDPGEGASDTQYF. CDR3 nucleotide sequence: TGTGCCAGCAGTGATCCCGGGGAGGGGGCATCAGATACGCAGTATTTT.

This clonotype was recorded at least ten times. J is TRBJ1-2 and V is TRBV7-2, with a tentative D call TRBD1 (5 bases). V shed 3 bases and J shed 6 bases, with 11 bases lying between them. The CDR3 sequence is 13 residues long. CDR1 is SGHTA and CDR2 is FQGNSA in the germline V gene. The CDR3, as DNA: TGTGCCAGCAGCTTGGGGCCCCTCGATGGCTACACCTTC. Residues: CASSLGPLDGYTF.

At least ten counts were recorded for this clonotype. Written as DNA, the CDR3 is TGTGCCACCAGTGATTTCGGCAGGACAGGACTGGGGCGGGAGACCCAGTACTTC. Its translation: CATSDFGRTGLGRETQYF. The chain couples TRBV24-1 to TRBJ2-5; 7 bases fit TRBD1. CDR3 size: 18 residues. Germline CDR1 and CDR2: KGHDR and SFDVKD. The junction had 15 bases not matched to a gene; V was cut back by 1 base and J by 5 bases.

This clonotype was seen many times. The chain is built from TRBV11-3 and TRBJ2-3; TRBD1 is a possible D gene (6 bases). Trimming cost V 4 bases and J 0 bases, with 8 bases left between them. CDR3 length equals 14 residues. Germline CDR1 SGHNT, CDR2 YENEEA. This chain's CDR3 is CASSSGASTDTQYF. CDR3 nucleotides: TGTGCCAGCAGCTCAGGGGCTAGCACAGATACGCAGTATTTT.

This clonotype has a count of ten or more. CDR3 amino acids: CASSTRTGVRHEAFF. As DNA, the CDR3 is TGTGCCAGCAGTACCAGAACAGGGGTCCGACATGAAGCTTTCTTT. This chain connects TRBV5-4 to TRBJ1-1; 7 bases line up with TRBD1. Trimming at V came to 5 bases and at J to 7 bases, leaving 14 bases not matched to a gene. CDR3 size: 15 residues. The germline V gene has CDR1 SGHNT and CDR2 YYREEE (reference sequence).

This clonotype was seen ten or more times. The chain recombines TRBV10-3 with TRBJ2-7; D ambiguous. The ends were cut back, 0 bases at V and 0 bases at J, with 9 bases in the middle. Looked up from germline, CDR1 is ENHRY and CDR2 is SYGVKD. The CDR3 length is 15 residues. CDR3 loop: CAISESALSSYEQYF. The CDR3 region has the DNA TGTGCCATCAGTGAGTCGGCGTTAAGCTCCTACGAGCAGTACTTC.

This clonotype qualifies as medium-sized. The V gene is TRBV5-1, the J gene TRBJ2-1, with D possibly being TRBD1 (6 bases). The germline CDR1 and CDR2 sequences are SGHRS and YFSETQ. The CDR3 runs to 14 residues. The V gene lost 3 bases and the J gene lost 3 bases, with 10 bases spanning the gap. The CDR3 bases are TGCGCCAGCAGCTCTGGACAGCTCTACAATGAGCAGTTCTTC. Protein: CASSSGQLYNEQFF.

The chain carries TRBV7-6 and TRBJ2-7; 7 bases match TRBD1. Germline CDR1 and CDR2: SGHVS and FNYEAQ. The CDR3 sequence is 14 residues long. V was clipped by 5 bases and J by 6 bases; unmatched bases: 10. CDR3 loop: CASSAGTALLEQYF. Here the CDR3 DNA reads TGTGCCAGCAGCGCCGGGACAGCCCTTCTCGAGCAGTACTTC.

This clonotype was detected many times. The chain combines TRBV2 with TRBJ1-1, with TRBD1 matching over 9 bases. The CDR3 consists of 14 residues. Trimming took 4 bases from V and 5 from J; bases not matched to a gene: 5. Germline V gene data show CDR1 as SNHLY and CDR2 as FYNNEI. For the CDR3, the DNA is TGTGCCAGCAGTGGAGGGACAGGGAGGACTGAAGCTTTCTTT. Encoded protein: CASSGGTGRTEAFF.

This clonotype was seen repeatedly, ten times or more. This chain joins TRBV18 and TRBJ2-7; D is possibly TRBD1 (6 bases). Trimming left V 4 bases short and J 3 bases short, with 10 bases between. Germline V gene data show CDR1 as KGHSH and CDR2 as LQKENI. This CDR3 contains 13 residues. The CDR3: CASSRGQYYEQYF. The CDR3 DNA is TGTGCCAGCTCACGAGGACAGTACTACGAGCAGTACTTC.

This clonotype was seen a handful of times. The chain couples TRBV12-3 or TRBV12-4 to TRBJ2-3; tentative D call: TRBD2 (6 bases). The length of the CDR3 is 15 residues. V lost 6 bases to trimming and J lost 3 bases, with 16 bases between them. The CDR3 spells CASSQGLLPTDTQYF. Written as DNA, the CDR3 is TGTGCCAGCAGCCAGGGACTCCTTCCAACAGATACGCAGTATTTT.

This clonotype has a count of ten or more. This rearrangement joins TRBV6-5 to TRBJ2-3; D uncertain. Germline V gene sequence: CDR1 MNHEY, CDR2 SVGAGI. V was cut by 5 bases and J by 2 bases, with 8 bases left in between. The length of the CDR3 is 13 residues. CDR3 DNA: TGTGCCAGCAGTAGAAAAGTCACAGATACGCAGTATTTT. It specifies CASSRKVTDTQYF.

The genes are TRBV20-1 and TRBJ2-7; D assignment may be TRBD1 or TRBD2 (5 bases each). This CDR3 is 13 amino acids long. The ends were cut back, 5 bases at V and 7 bases at J, with 18 bases in the middle. The germline V gene has CDR1 DFQATT and CDR2 SNEGSKA (reference sequence). The CDR3 region has the DNA TGCAGTGCTTTCCGGGACGGACCTCGAGAGCAGTACTTC. Protein: CSAFRDGPREQYF.

This clonotype was seen ten or more times. As DNA, the CDR3 is TGTGCCAGCACCAACGGGGATCAGCCCCAGCATTTT. Amino acids: CASTNGDQPQHF. J is TRBJ1-5 and V is TRBV7-2; D remains ambiguous. Germline assignment: CDR1 SGHTA and CDR2 FQGNSA. The CDR3 consists of 12 residues. The V end was cut by 7 bases, the J end by 5 bases, with 9 bases between.

This clonotype occurred many times. CDR3 sequence (DNA): TGCAGTGCCATAAAAGGACTAGCGGGGAATGAGCAGTTCTTC. It specifies CSAIKGLAGNEQFF. The chain combines TRBV20-1 with TRBJ2-1, with 12 nucleotides matching TRBD2. The CDR3 sequence is 14 residues long. Germline CDR1 and CDR2: DFQATT and SNEGSKA (reference sequence). J lost 7 bases, V lost 6 bases, and 7 bases had no gene match.

This clonotype occurred many times. The gene calls are TRBV6-2 or TRBV6-3 and TRBJ2-7; D gene unclear. Germline CDR1 reads MNHEY; CDR2 reads SVGEGT. This CDR3 is built from 12 residues. V lost 6 bases and J lost 4, with 10 bases in between. The CDR3 reads CASSSSFYEQYF. In nucleotides, the CDR3 is TGTGCCAGCAGCTCCTCTTTTTACGAGCAGTACTTC.

The CDR3 DNA reads TGTGCCAGCAGTTTAGAGGGGGACGAGCAGTACTTC. Its translation is CASSLEGDEQYF. The chain couples TRBV12-3 or TRBV12-4 to TRBJ2-7, with a tentative D call TRBD1 (6 bases). Between the trimmed V and J ends, which lost 1 base and 5 bases, there was a span of 6 bases. The CDR3 is 12 amino acids.